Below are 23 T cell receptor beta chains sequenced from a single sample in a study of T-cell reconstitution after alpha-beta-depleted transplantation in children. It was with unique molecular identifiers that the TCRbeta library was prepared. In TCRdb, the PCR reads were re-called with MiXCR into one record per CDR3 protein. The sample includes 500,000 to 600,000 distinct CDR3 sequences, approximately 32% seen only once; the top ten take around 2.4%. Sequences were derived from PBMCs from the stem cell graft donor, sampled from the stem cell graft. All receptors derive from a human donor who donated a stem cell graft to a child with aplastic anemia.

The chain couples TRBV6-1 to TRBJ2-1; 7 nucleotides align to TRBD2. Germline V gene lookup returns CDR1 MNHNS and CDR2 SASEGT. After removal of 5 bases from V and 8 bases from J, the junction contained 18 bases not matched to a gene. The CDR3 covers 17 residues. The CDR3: CASSPLPTSQVVDEQFF. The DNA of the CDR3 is TGTGCCAGCAGTCCCCTCCCGACTAGCCAGGTGGTCGATGAGCAGTTCTTC.

The CDR3 DNA is TGCAGTGCACATACCGGGACTTACCGCACAGATACGCAGTATTTT. Translating it yields CSAHTGTYRTDTQYF. The chain uses TRBV20-1 and TRBJ2-3, with a weak D call TRBD2 (6 bases). CDR3 length: 15 amino acids. Trimming took off 6 bases at V and 1 base at J, with 17 bases between the two ends. CDR1 and CDR2 (germline): DFQATT, SNEGSKA (reference sequence).

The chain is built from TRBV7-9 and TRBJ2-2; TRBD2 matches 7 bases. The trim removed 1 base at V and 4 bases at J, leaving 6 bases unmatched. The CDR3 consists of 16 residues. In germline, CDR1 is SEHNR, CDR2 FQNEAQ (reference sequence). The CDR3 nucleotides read TGTGCCAGCAGCTTAGGTTCTAGCGGACTCACCGGGGAGCTGTTTTTT. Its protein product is CASSLGSSGLTGELFF. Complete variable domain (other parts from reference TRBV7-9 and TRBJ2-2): DTGVSQNPRHKITKRGQNVTFRCDPISEHNRLYWYRQTLGQGPEFLTYFQNEAQLEKSRLLSDRFSAERPKGSFSTLEIQRTEQGDSAMYLCASSLGSSGLTGELFFGEGSRLTVL.

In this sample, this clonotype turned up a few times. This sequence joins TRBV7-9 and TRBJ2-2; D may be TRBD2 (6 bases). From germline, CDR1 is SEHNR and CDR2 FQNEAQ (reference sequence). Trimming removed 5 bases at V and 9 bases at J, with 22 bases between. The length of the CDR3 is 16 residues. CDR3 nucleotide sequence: TGTGCCAGCAGCAGACCCGCGGGACTCCGTAGCCGGGAGCTGTTTTTT. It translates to CASSRPAGLRSRELFF.

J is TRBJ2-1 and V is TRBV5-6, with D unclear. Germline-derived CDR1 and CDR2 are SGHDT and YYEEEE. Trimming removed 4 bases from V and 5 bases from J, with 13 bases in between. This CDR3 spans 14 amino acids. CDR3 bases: TGTGCCAGCAGCCTGGTCCAGCCAGACAATGAGCAGTTCTTC. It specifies CASSLVQPDNEQFF.

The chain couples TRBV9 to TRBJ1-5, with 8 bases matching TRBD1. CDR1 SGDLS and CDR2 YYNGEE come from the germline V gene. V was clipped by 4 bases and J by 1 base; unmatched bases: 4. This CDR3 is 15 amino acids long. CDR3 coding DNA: TGTGCCAGCAGCCAGACAGGGGCCAGCAATCAGCCCCAGCATTTT. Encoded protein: CASSQTGASNQPQHF.

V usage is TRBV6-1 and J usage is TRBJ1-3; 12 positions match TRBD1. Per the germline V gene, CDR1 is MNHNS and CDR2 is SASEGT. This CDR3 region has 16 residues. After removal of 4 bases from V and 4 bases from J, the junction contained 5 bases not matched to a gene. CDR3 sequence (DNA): TGTGCCAGCAGTGCCCGGGACAGGGGGCCCGGAAACACCATATATTTT. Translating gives CASSARDRGPGNTIYF.

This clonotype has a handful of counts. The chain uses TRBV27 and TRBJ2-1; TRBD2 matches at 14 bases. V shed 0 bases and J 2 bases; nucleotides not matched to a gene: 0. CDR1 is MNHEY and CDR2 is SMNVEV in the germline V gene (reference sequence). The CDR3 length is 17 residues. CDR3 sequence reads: CASSLSGLAGAYNEQFF. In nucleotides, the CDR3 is TGTGCCAGCAGTTTATCGGGACTAGCGGGAGCCTACAATGAGCAGTTCTTC.

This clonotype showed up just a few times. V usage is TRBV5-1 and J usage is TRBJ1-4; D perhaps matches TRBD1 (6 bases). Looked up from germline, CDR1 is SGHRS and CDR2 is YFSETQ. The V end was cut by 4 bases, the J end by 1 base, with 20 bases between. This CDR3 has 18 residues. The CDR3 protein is CASSRISGATGTNEKLFF. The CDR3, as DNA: TGCGCCAGCAGCAGAATTTCAGGGGCCACGGGAACTAATGAAAAACTGTTTTTT.

The DNA of the CDR3 is TGCAGCGTTGAAGAGGGGGGCAAGAGGGACTACGAGCAGTACTTC. Translation gives CSVEEGGKRDYEQYF. The chain employs TRBV29-1 and TRBJ2-7; D may match TRBD1 or TRBD2 (6 bases each). Germline V gene lookup returns CDR1 SQVTM and CDR2 ANQGSEA. This CDR3 has 15 residues. V lost 0 bases and J 3 bases, leaving 15 bases between the germline ends.

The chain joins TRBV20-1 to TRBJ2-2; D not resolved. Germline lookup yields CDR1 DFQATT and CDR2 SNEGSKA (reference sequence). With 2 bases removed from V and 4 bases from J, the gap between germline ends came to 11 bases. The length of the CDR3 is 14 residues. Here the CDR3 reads CSARHAILTGELFF. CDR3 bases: TGCAGTGCTAGACACGCAATCCTCACCGGGGAGCTGTTTTTT.

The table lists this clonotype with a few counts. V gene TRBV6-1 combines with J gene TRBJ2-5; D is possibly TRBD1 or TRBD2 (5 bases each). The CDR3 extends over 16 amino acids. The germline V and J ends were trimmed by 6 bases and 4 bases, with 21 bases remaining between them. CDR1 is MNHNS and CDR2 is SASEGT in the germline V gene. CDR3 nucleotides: TGTGCCAGCAGCCTCCCTACCGGGACCCTAGGAGAGACCCAGTACTTC. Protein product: CASSLPTGTLGETQYF.

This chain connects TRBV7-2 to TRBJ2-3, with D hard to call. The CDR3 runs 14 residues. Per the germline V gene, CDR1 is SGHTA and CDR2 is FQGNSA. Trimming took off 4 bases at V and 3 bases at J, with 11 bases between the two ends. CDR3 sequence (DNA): TGTGCCAGCAGCTATTACAGTCTGACAGATACGCAGTATTTT. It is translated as CASSYYSLTDTQYF.

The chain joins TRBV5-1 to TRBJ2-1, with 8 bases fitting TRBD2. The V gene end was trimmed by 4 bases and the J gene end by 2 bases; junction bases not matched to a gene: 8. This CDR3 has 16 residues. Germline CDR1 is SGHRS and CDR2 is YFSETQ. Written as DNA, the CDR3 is TGCGCCAGCAGCCCGGTAACTAGCGGTCCCTACAATGAGCAGTTCTTC. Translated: CASSPVTSGPYNEQFF.

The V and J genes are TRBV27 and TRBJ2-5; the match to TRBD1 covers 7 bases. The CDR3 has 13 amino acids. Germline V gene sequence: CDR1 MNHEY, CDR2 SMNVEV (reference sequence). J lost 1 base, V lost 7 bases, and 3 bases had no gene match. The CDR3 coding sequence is TGTGCCAGCACAGAGGGGGCCCAAGAGACCCAGTACTTC. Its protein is CASTEGAQETQYF.

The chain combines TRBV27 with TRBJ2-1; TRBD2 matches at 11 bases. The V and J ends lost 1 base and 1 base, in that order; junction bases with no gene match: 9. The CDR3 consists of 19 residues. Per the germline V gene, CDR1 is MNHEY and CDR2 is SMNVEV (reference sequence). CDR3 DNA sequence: TGTGCCAGCAGTTTATGGGTAGCGGGAGGGCCGGGTTCCTACAATGAGCAGTTCTTC. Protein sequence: CASSLWVAGGPGSYNEQFF.

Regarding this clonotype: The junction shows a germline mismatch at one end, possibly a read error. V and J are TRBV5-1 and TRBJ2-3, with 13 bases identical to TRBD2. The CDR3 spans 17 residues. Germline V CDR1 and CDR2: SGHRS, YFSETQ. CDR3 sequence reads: CASSDAGLAGITDTRYF. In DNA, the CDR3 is TGCGCCAGCAGCGATGCGGGACTAGCGGGAATCACAGATACGCGGTATTTT.

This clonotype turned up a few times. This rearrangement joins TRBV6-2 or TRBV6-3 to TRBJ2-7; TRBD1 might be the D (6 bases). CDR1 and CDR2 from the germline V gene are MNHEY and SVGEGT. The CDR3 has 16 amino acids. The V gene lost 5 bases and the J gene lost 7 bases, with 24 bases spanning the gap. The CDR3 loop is CASSSLPGTKSGEQYV. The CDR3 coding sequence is TGTGCCAGCAGTAGCCTTCCCGGGACAAAGTCGGGGGAGCAGTACGTC.

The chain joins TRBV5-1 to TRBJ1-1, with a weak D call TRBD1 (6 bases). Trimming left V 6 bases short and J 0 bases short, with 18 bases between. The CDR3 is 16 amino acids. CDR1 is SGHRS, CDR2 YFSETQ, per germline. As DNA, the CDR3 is TGCGCCAGCACCTCTTGGGTTGGGGGGCTGAACACTGAAGCTTTCTTT. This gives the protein CASTSWVGGLNTEAFF.

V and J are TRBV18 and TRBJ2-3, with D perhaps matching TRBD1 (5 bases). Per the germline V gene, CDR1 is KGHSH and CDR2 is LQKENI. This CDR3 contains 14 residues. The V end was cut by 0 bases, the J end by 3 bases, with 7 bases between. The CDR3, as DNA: TGTGCCAGCTCACCACCTGACAGAACAGATACGCAGTATTTT. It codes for CASSPPDRTDTQYF.

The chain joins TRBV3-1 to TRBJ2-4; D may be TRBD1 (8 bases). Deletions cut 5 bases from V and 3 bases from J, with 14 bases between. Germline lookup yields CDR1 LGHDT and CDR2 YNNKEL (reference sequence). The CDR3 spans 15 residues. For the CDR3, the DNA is TGTGCCAGCAGCACAGGGGGGGGAGTCAAAAACATTCAGTACTTC. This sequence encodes CASSTGGGVKNIQYF.

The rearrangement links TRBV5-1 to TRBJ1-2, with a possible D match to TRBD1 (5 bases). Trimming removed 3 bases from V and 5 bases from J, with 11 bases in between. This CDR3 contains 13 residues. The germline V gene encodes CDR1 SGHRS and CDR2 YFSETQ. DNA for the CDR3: TGCGCCAGCAGCTCAACCCGACAGTATGGCTACACCTTC. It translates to CASSSTRQYGYTF.

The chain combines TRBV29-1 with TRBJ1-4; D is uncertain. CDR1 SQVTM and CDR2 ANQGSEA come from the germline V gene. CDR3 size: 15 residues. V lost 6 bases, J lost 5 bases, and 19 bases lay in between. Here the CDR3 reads CSVLPTRSDNEKLFF. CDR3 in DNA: TGCAGCGTCCTCCCTACTCGCAGCGACAATGAAAAACTGTTTTTT.